These T cell receptor beta chains were read from a single sample in a study of cytomegalovirus exposure and HLA in healthy donors. This table comes from immunoSEQ multiplex PCR, and its TCRdb copy is limited to in-frame clones, with some not included. The table includes 98,000 or so clones, roughly 82% detected once. Input material: PBMCs. These receptors were collected from a human donor in good health. Each CDR3 is given with its conserved first and last residue. The D gene is left open where the match is weak. Only part of the rows carry a size: once, few, many, or a class if the clone is expanded.

CASSLGGVGATYEQYF TGCGCCAGCAGCTTGGGGGGCGTAGGAGCGACCTACGAGCAGTACTTC TRBV5-1 NA 16 once TRBJ2-7
CASSIFSGGTEAFF TGTGCCAGCAGCATCTTTTCAGGGGGCACTGAAGCTTTCTTT TRBV11-2 TRBD1 14 few TRBJ1-1
CAWRTSGHNNEQFF TGTGCCTGGAGAACTAGCGGACATAACAATGAGCAGTTCTTC TRBV30 TRBD2 14 NA TRBJ2-1
CASGDGGSTDTQYF TGTGCCAGTGGGGACGGGGGTAGCACAGATACGCAGTATTTT TRBV27 NA 14 NA TRBJ2-3
CASRQLGGENIQYF TGCGCCAGCAGACAACTCGGGGGTGAAAACATTCAGTACTTC TRBV5-1 NA 14 NA TRBJ2-4
CASSLRDEKLFF TGTGCCAGCAGCTTGCGTGATGAAAAACTGTTTTTT TRBV5-6 NA 12 many TRBJ1-4
CASSLTGQRTEAFF TGTGCCAGCAGCTTAACGGGACAGAGGACTGAAGCTTTCTTT TRBV7-9 TRBD1 14 NA TRBJ1-1
CASSEVIGRGQGANQPQHF TGTGCCAGCAGTGAAGTAATAGGTCGGGGACAGGGGGCGAATCAGCCCCAGCATTTT TRBV2 TRBD1 19 NA TRBJ1-5
CASSFRVGSYEQYF TGTGCCAGCAGCTTCAGGGTAGGCTCCTACGAGCAGTACTTC TRBV13 NA 14 NA TRBJ2-7
CASRRPGDTGELFF TGTGCCAGCAGGCGGCCAGGGGACACCGGGGAGCTGTTTTTT TRBV7-2 NA 14 NA TRBJ2-2
CSVDGLEYGYTF TGCAGCGTTGATGGCTTGGAGTATGGCTACACCTTC TRBV29-1 NA 12 NA TRBJ1-2